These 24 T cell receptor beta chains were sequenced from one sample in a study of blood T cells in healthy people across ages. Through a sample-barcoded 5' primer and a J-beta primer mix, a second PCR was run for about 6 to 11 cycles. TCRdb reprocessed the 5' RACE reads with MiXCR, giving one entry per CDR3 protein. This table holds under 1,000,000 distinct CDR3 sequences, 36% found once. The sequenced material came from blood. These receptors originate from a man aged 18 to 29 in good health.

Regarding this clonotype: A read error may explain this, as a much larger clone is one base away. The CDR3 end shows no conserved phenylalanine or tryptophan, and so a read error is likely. CDR3 sequence reads: CAWSSRDTSYNEQFL. The CDR3 region has the DNA TGTGCCTGGAGTTCCCGGGACACTTCCTACAATGAGCAGTTCTTA. The rearrangement uses TRBV30 and TRBJ2-1; weak D call: TRBD1 (6 bases). The CDR3 runs to 15 residues. CDR1 is GTSNPN, CDR2 SVGIG, per germline (reference sequence). V lost 2 bases and J 1 base, leaving 12 bases between the germline ends.

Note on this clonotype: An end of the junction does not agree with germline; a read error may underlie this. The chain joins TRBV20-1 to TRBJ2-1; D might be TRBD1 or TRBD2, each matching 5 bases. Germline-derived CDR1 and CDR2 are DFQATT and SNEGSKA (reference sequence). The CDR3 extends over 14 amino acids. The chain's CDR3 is CSTSFLGLSDEQFF. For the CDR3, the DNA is TGCAGTACTAGTTTCCTGGGGCTTTCGGATGAGCAGTTCTTC.

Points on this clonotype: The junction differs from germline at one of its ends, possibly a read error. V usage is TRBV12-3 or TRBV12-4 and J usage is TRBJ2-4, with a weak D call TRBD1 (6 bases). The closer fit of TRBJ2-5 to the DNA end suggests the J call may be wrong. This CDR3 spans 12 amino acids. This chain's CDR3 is CANSSTGETQYF. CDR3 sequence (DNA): TGTGCCAACAGTTCAACAGGGGAGACCCAGTACTTC.

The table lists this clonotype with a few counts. The CDR3 DNA sequence: TGTGCCAGCAGCTTAGAGGTTGGGGCAGGTCAAGAGACCCAGTACTTC. Translation: CASSLEVGAGQETQYF. This rearrangement joins TRBV7-2 to TRBJ2-5; tentative D call: TRBD1 (5 bases). Germline CDR1 and CDR2: SGHTA and FQGNSA. Between the trimmed V and J ends, which lost 1 base and 2 bases, there was a span of 14 bases. The CDR3 consists of 16 residues.

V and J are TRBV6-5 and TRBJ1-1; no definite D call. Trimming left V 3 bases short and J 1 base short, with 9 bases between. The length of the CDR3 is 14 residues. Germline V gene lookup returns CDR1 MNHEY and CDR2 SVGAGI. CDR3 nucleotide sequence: TGTGCCAGCAGTTATGTCCGGACGAACACTGAAGCTTTCTTT. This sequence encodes CASSYVRTNTEAFF.

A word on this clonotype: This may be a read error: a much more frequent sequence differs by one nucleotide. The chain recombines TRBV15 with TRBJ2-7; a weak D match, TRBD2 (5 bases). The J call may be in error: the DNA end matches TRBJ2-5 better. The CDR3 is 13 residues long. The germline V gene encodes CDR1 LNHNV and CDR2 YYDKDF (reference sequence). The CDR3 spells CATGSLAGETQYF. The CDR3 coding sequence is TGTGCCACCGGCAGCCTGGCGGGAGAGACCCAGTACTTC.

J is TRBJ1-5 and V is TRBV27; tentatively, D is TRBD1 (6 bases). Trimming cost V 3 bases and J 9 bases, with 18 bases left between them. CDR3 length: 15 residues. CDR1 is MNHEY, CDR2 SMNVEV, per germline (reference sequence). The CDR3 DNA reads TGTGCCAGCAGTTTGGGGGGGCCGCTCCCCCGGCCCCAGCATTTT. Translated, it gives CASSLGGPLPRPQHF.

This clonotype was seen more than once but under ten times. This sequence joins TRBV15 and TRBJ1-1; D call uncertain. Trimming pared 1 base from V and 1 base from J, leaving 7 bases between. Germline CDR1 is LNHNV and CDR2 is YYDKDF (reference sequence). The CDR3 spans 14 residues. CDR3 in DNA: TGTGCCACCAGCAGAGTTGGGGAGAACACTGAAGCTTTCTTT. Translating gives CATSRVGENTEAFF.

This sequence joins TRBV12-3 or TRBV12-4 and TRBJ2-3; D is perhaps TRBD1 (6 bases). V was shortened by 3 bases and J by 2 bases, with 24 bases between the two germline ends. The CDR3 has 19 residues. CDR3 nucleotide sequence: TGTGCCAGCAGTTTCCGCCTTAATGTCCGGGACACTGTCACAGATACGCAGTATTTT. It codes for CASSFRLNVRDTVTDTQYF.

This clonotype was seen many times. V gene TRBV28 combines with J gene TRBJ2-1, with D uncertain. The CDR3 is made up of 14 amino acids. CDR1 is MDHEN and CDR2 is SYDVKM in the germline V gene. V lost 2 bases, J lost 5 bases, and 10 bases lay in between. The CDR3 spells CASSLRAGNNEQFF. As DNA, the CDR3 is TGTGCCAGCAGTTTAAGGGCAGGTAACAATGAGCAGTTCTTC. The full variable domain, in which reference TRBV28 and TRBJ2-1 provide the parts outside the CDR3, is DVKVTQSSRYLVKRTGEKVFLECVQDMDHENMFWYRQDPGLGLRLIYFSYDVKMKEKGDIPEGYSVSREKKERFSLILESASTNQTSMYLCASSLRAGNNEQFFGPGTRLTVL.

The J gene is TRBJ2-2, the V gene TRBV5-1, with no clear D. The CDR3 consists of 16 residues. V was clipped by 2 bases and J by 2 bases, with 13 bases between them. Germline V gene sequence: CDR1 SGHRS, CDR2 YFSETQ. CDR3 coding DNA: TGCGCCAGCAGCTTAAGTCTCCGGACCAACACCGGGGAGCTGTTTTTT. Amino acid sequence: CASSLSLRTNTGELFF.

CDR3 coding DNA: TGTGCCAGCAGATACTCACGACAGGGTAGGATAGAGCAGTACTTC. Encoded protein: CASRYSRQGRIEQYF. This chain joins TRBV27 and TRBJ2-5; TRBD1 matches at 7 bases. CDR1 and CDR2 (germline): MNHEY, SMNVEV (reference sequence). This CDR3 is built from 15 residues. Trimming removed 6 bases from V and 11 bases from J; junction bases left unmatched: 18.

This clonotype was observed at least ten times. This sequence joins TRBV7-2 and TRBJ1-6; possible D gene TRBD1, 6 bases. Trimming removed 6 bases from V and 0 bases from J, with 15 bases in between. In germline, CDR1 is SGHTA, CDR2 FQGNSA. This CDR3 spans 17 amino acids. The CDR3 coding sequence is TGTGCCAGCAGAGACAACAGGGAGAGCTCCTATAATTCACCCCTCCACTTT. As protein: CASRDNRESSYNSPLHF.

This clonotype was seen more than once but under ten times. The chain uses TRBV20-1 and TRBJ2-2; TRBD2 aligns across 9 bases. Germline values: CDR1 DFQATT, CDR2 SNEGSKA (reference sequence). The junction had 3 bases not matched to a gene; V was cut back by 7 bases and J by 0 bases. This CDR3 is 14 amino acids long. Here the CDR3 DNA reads TGCAGTGTGAGCGGGGGGTCGAACACCGGGGAGCTGTTTTTT. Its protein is CSVSGGSNTGELFF.

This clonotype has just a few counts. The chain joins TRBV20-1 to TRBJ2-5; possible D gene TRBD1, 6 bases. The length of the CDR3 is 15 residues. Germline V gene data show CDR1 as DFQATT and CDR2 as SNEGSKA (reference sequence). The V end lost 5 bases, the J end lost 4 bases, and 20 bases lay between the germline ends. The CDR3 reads CSARPNTGLLETQYF. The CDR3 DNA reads TGCAGTGCTCGCCCCAATACAGGGCTTCTAGAGACCCAGTACTTC.

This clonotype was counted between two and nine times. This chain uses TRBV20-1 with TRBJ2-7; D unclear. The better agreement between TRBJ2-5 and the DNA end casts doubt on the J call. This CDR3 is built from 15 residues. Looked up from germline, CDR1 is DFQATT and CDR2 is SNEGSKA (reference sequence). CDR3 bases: TGCAGTGCTAGAGAAGTAGTGTCGACCGGAGAGACCCAGTACTTC. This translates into CSAREVVSTGETQYF.

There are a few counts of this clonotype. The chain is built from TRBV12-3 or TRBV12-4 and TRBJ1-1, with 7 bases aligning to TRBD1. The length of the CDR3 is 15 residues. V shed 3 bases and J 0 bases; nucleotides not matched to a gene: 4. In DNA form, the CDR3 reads TGTGCCAGCAGTTTCCCGGGACAGATGAACACTGAAGCTTTCTTT. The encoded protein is CASSFPGQMNTEAFF.

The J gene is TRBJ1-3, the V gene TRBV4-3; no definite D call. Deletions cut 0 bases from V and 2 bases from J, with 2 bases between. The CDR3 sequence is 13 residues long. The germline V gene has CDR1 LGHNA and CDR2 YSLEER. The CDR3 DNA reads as TGCGCCAGCAGCCAAGAACCTGGAAACACCATATATTTT. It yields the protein CASSQEPGNTIYF.

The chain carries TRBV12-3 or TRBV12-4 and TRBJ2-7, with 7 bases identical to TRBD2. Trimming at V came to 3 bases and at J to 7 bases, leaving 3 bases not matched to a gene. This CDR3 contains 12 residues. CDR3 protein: CASSFSGKEQYF. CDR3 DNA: TGTGCCAGCAGTTTCAGCGGGAAAGAGCAGTACTTC.

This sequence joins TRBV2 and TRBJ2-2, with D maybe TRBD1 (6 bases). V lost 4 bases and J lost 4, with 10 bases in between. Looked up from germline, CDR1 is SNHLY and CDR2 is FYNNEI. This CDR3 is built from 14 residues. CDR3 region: CASSVLQGTGELFF. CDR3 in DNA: TGTGCCAGCAGTGTCCTACAGGGCACCGGGGAGCTGTTTTTT.

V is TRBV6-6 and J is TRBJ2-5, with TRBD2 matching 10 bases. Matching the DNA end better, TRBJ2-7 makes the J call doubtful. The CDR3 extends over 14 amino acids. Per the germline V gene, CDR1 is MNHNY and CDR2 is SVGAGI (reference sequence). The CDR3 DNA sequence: TGTGCCAGCAGCCAGGGACTAGCGACGGACGAGCAGTACTTC. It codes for CASSQGLATDEQYF.

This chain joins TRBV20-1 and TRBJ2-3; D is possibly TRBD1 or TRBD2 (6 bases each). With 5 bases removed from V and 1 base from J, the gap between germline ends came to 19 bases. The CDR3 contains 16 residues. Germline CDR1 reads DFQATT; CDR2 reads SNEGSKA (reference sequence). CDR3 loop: CSAGGIGRRGTDTQYF. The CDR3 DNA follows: TGCAGTGCTGGGGGCATCGGGCGGAGGGGCACAGATACGCAGTATTTT.

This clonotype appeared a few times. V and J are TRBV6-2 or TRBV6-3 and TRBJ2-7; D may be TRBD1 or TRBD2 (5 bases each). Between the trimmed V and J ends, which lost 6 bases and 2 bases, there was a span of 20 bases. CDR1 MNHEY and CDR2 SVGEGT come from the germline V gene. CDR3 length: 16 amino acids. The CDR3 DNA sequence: TGTGCCAGCAGCTCGTACCCGGGGCGAGGGACCTACGAGCAGTACTTC. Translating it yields CASSSYPGRGTYEQYF.

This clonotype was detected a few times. The CDR3 is CASSLSGKPTGELFF. CDR3 sequence (DNA): TGTGCCAGCAGCTTATCAGGGAAACCCACCGGGGAGCTGTTTTTT. J is TRBJ2-2 and V is TRBV7-9; the D gene is possibly TRBD1 (5 bases). CDR1 is SEHNR and CDR2 is FQNEAQ in the germline V gene (reference sequence). This CDR3 contains 15 residues. V was cut by 2 bases and J by 4 bases, with 11 bases left in between.